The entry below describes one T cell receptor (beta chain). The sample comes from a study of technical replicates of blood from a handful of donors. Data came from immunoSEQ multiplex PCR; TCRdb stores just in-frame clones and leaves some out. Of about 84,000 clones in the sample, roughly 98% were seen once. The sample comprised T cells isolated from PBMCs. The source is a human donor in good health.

The CDR3 DNA follows: TGTGCCAGCAGTGCCCAAGGAGACACTGAAGCTTTCTTT. Its protein is CASSAQGDTEAFF. V and J are TRBV6-1 and TRBJ1-1, with D uncertain. Germline CDR1 is MNHNS and CDR2 is SASEGT. V was clipped by 4 bases and J by 3 bases, with 9 bases between them. The CDR3 sequence is 13 residues long.